Given below is one T cell receptor beta chain in context. The antigen is not known. These data originate in a study of cytomegalovirus exposure and HLA in healthy donors. Germline V lookup: CDR1 LNHDA, CDR2 SQIVND (reference sequence). CDR3 length: 16 amino acids. Trimming shortened V by 3 bases and J by 6 bases, and 20 bases separated the two germline ends. Clones were read by immunoSEQ multiplex PCR, and TCRdb kept only the in-frame ones, dropping some. The sample yields 150,000 to 200,000 clones, approximately 86% seen once. Study results and caveats: Cytomegalovirus-associated status was assigned to 164 TCR beta chains. The tendency of first-cohort TCR clusters to co-occur in the 120 or so validation repertoires was the finding of a later analysis.

The clonotype was recovered from a woman between 18 and 29 years old in good health and CMV-seronegative. The chain has TRBV19 and TRBJ2-5, with D maybe TRBD1 (5 bases). Material: PBMCs. CDR3 DNA: TGTGCCAGTAGTATCGGGTGGCAGGGCGGTCAACAGACCCAGTACTTC. Its protein product is CASSIGWQGGQQTQYF.